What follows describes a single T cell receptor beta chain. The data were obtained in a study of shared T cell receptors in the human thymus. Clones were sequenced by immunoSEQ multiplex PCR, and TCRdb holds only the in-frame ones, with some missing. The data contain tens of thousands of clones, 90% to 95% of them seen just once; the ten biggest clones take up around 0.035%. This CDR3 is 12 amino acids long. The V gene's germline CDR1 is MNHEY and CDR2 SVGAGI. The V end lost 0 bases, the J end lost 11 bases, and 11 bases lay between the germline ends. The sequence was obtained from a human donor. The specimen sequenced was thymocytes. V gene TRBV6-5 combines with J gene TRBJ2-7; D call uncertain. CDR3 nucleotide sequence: TGTGCCAGCAGTTACTCAAATAAGGTGGAGTACTTC. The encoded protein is CASSYSNKVEYF.